These 24 T cell receptor beta chains came from one sample sequenced in a study of T-cell memory formation after mild COVID-19. In TCRdb, the 5' RACE reads were re-called with MiXCR into one record per CDR3 protein. The data hold 550,000 to 700,000 distinct CDR3 sequences, with approximately 19% observed a single time. Sequences were obtained from PBMCs or a T cell subset sorted from them (not recorded which). The origin of the receptors is an adult woman who had mild COVID-19 (a few samples of this study predate the infection). Cell type and time point are not known.

Only a few counts were recorded for this clonotype. V is TRBV7-7 and J is TRBJ1-1; maybe TRBD1 (6 bases). Germline CDR1 is SSHAT and CDR2 is FNYEAQ (reference sequence). CDR3 size: 17 residues. The ends were cut back, 5 bases at V and 1 base at J, with 20 bases in the middle. CDR3 loop: CASSRSSGEGANTEAFF. CDR3 nucleotides: TGTGCCAGCAGCCGTTCGTCAGGGGAGGGCGCGAACACTGAAGCTTTCTTT.

The rearrangement links TRBV6-5 to TRBJ2-7, with 12 bases that match TRBD2. J lost 4 bases, V lost 2 bases, and 6 bases had no gene match. Looked up from germline, CDR1 is MNHEY and CDR2 is SVGAGI. The CDR3 has 16 residues. The CDR3 nucleotides are TGTGCCAGCAGTTACACTACTAGCGGGAGGAGGTACGAGCAGTACTTC. As protein: CASSYTTSGRRYEQYF.

This clonotype was recorded a few times. The gene calls are TRBV7-6 and TRBJ1-1, with a tentative D call TRBD1 (5 bases). Germline CDR1 SGHVS, CDR2 FNYEAQ. With 8 bases removed from V and 3 bases from J, the gap between germline ends came to 25 bases. The CDR3 length is 17 residues. The CDR3 loop reads CASGSPGGWGTHTEAFF. As DNA, the CDR3 is TGTGCCAGCGGTAGCCCGGGGGGTTGGGGGACTCACACTGAAGCTTTCTTT.

CDR3 amino acids: CASSRATGQGNTGELFF. CDR3 bases: TGTGCCAGCAGCCGGGCAACGGGACAGGGGAACACCGGGGAGCTGTTTTTT. The rearrangement joins TRBV7-3 to TRBJ2-2, with 9 bases identical to TRBD1. Germline trimming cut 5 bases from V and 1 base from J; bases unmatched to any gene: 8. The CDR3 is made up of 17 amino acids. The germline CDR1 and CDR2 sequences are SGHTA and FQGTGA.

This clonotype was seen a few times. V and J are TRBV6-5 and TRBJ2-1, with TRBD2 identical over 7 bases. The V segment lost 6 bases and the J segment 8 bases; nucleotides outside the gene matches: 19. This CDR3 has 17 residues. Per the germline V gene, CDR1 is MNHEY and CDR2 is SVGAGI. CDR3 bases: TGTGCCAGCAGATCCTATGGGACTATCTCCGACGGTGATGAGCAGTTCTTC. Translation: CASRSYGTISDGDEQFF.

This sequence joins TRBV5-5 and TRBJ1-2; D perhaps matches TRBD1 (5 bases). The CDR3 has 14 residues. In germline, CDR1 is SGHKS, CDR2 YYEKEE (reference sequence). V shed 3 bases and J shed 4 bases, with 13 bases lying between them. CDR3 bases: TGTGCCAGCAGCTCTCAGACAGTATCCTATGGCTACACCTTC. Amino acids: CASSSQTVSYGYTF.

The V gene is TRBV7-2, the J gene TRBJ2-7; 7 bases fit TRBD1. Germline V CDR1 and CDR2: SGHTA, FQGNSA. Unmatched junction bases numbered 5, after V lost 6 bases and J lost 0 bases. The CDR3 extends over 14 amino acids. The CDR3 DNA reads TGTGCCAGCAGGCACCGGGACAGCTCCTACGAGCAGTACTTC. As protein: CASRHRDSSYEQYF. Looking up the rest from reference TRBV7-2 and TRBJ2-7 gives the full variable domain: GAGVSQSPSNKVTEKGKDVELRCDPISGHTALYWYRQSLGQGLEFLIYFQGNSAPDKSGLPSDRFSAERTGGSVSTLTIQRTQQEDSAVYLCASRHRDSSYEQYFGPGTRLTVT.

This clonotype has just a few counts. This chain uses TRBV7-9 with TRBJ2-7, with TRBD2 matching 8 bases. Per the germline V gene, CDR1 is SEHNR and CDR2 is FQNEAQ (reference sequence). This CDR3 region has 16 residues. Trimming removed 0 bases from V and 2 bases from J; junction bases left unmatched: 6. Here the CDR3 reads CASSLAVLAVTYEQYF. Here the CDR3 DNA reads TGTGCCAGCAGCTTAGCTGTACTAGCGGTTACCTACGAGCAGTACTTC.

The chain uses TRBV6-5 and TRBJ1-1; no clear D. The CDR3 contains 11 residues. Germline CDR1 is MNHEY and CDR2 is SVGAGI. Trimming removed 8 bases at V and 1 base at J, with 5 bases between. CDR3 nucleotide sequence: TGTGCCAGCGGGAGGAACACTGAAGCTTTCTTT. It encodes CASGRNTEAFF.

This clonotype has just a few counts. The rearrangement links TRBV5-1 to TRBJ2-2, with TRBD2 matching over 10 bases. The CDR3 runs to 13 residues. The trim removed 4 bases at V and 6 bases at J, leaving 0 bases unmatched. Germline V lookup: CDR1 SGHRS, CDR2 YFSETQ. In DNA form, the CDR3 reads TGCGCCAGCAGCACTAGCGGGGCCGGGGAGCTGTTTTTT. The encoded protein is CASSTSGAGELFF.

This clonotype was picked up a small number of times. The gene calls are TRBV7-9 and TRBJ2-1; 10 bases map to TRBD1. The CDR3 is 15 residues long. V was pared by 6 bases and J by 6 bases, with 8 bases of the junction left unmatched. Germline CDR1 is SEHNR and CDR2 is FQNEAQ (reference sequence). The CDR3 here is CASSPTGTGANEQFF. The CDR3 bases are TGTGCCAGCAGTCCTACCGGGACAGGGGCCAATGAGCAGTTCTTC.

This clonotype was seen a few times. The J gene is TRBJ1-2, the V gene TRBV7-2; no clear D. The ends were cut back, 1 base at V and 4 bases at J, with 13 bases in the middle. CDR1 SGHTA and CDR2 FQGNSA come from the germline V gene. CDR3 length: 15 residues. For the CDR3, the DNA is TGTGCCAGCAGCTTAGAACAGATCGTGGGCTATGGCTACACCTTC. Its protein product is CASSLEQIVGYGYTF.

This clonotype appeared many times. V is TRBV30 and J is TRBJ1-1, with D unclear. From germline, CDR1 is GTSNPN and CDR2 SVGIG (reference sequence). This CDR3 region has 13 residues. V shed 0 bases and J shed 5 bases, with 10 bases lying between them. Here the CDR3 reads CAWSVIDGTEAFF. The CDR3 DNA sequence: TGTGCCTGGAGTGTAATTGACGGTACTGAAGCTTTCTTT.

The chain is built from TRBV24-1 and TRBJ2-3; 9 bases match TRBD2. V was pared by 6 bases and J by 3 bases, with 3 bases of the junction left unmatched. CDR3 length: 14 residues. CDR1 and CDR2 from the germline V gene are KGHDR and SFDVKD. The CDR3 DNA reads as TGTGCCACCAGTCGTAGCGGGAGTACAGATACGCAGTATTTT. The encoded protein is CATSRSGSTDTQYF.

The J gene is TRBJ2-7, the V gene TRBV19; TRBD1 or TRBD2 may be the D gene (5 bases each). Germline CDR1 is LNHDA and CDR2 is SQIVND (reference sequence). V was pared by 3 bases and J by 5 bases, with 14 bases between. This CDR3 region has 14 residues. The CDR3 DNA is TGTGCCAGTAGTATCCTCCGGGACGCACACGAGCAGTACTTC. Protein product: CASSILRDAHEQYF.

The chain employs TRBV5-1 and TRBJ2-3; D is uncertain. Trimming left V 0 bases short and J 4 bases short, with 9 bases between. CDR3 length: 14 residues. Germline values: CDR1 SGHRS, CDR2 YFSETQ. The chain's CDR3 is CASSLAPGSDTQYF. The CDR3 coding sequence is TGCGCCAGCAGCTTGGCTCCAGGTTCAGATACGCAGTATTTT.

In its sample, this clonotype was seen a few times. The chain recombines TRBV6-5 with TRBJ1-1; D gene ambiguous. The CDR3 runs 15 residues. V lost 5 bases and J 3 bases, leaving 16 bases between the germline ends. Germline V gene lookup returns CDR1 MNHEY and CDR2 SVGAGI. In nucleotides, the CDR3 is TGTGCCAGCAGTCCCTCTGGGGAGTGGGACACTGAAGCTTTCTTT. Amino acids: CASSPSGEWDTEAFF.

This rearrangement joins TRBV10-3 to TRBJ2-7; 9 bases agree with TRBD2. J was trimmed by 5 bases and V by 6 bases; bases with no gene match: 8. The CDR3 has 14 amino acids. Germline values: CDR1 ENHRY, CDR2 SYGVKD. The CDR3 protein is CAIRIVAGANEQYF. The CDR3 DNA is TGTGCCATCAGGATAGTAGCGGGAGCAAACGAGCAGTACTTC.

The table lists this clonotype with a few counts. The chain combines TRBV7-8 with TRBJ2-1; unclear D gene. The CDR3 has 14 amino acids. Trimming left V 7 bases short and J 4 bases short, with 14 bases between. The germline V gene has CDR1 SGHVS and CDR2 FQNEAQ. In DNA, the CDR3 is TGTGCCAGCACTATGGATAGGACGTACAATGAGCAGTTCTTC. Amino acids: CASTMDRTYNEQFF. Full variable domain (outside the CDR3, taken from reference TRBV7-8 and TRBJ2-1): GAGVSQSPRYKVAKRGQDVALRCDPISGHVSLFWYQQALGQGPEFLTYFQNEAQLDKSGLPSDRFFAERPEGSVSTLKIQRTQQEDSAVYLCASTMDRTYNEQFFGPGTRLTVL.

The chain employs TRBV19 and TRBJ2-7, with a possible D match to TRBD1 (6 bases). Germline V gene sequence: CDR1 LNHDA, CDR2 SQIVND (reference sequence). The length of the CDR3 is 15 residues. V was clipped by 4 bases and J by 4 bases, with 17 bases between them. This chain's CDR3 is CASSTAGEKVYEQYF. DNA of the CDR3: TGTGCCAGTAGTACCGCAGGGGAGAAGGTATACGAGCAGTACTTC.

This clonotype was counted a few times. This chain connects TRBV4-3 to TRBJ2-7; 10 nucleotides line up with TRBD2. Unmatched junction bases numbered 11, after V lost 2 bases and J lost 4 bases. The CDR3 consists of 17 residues. Germline loops: CDR1 LGHNA, CDR2 YSLEER. CDR3 DNA: TGCGCCAGCAGCCAAACCGGGGCTAGCGGGAGCCTATACGAGCAGTACTTC. This encodes CASSQTGASGSLYEQYF.

This clonotype was detected ten times or more. The chain employs TRBV3-1 and TRBJ2-1; D ambiguous. Per the germline V gene, CDR1 is LGHDT and CDR2 is YNNKEL (reference sequence). The CDR3 covers 13 residues. The germline V and J ends were trimmed by 0 bases and 8 bases, with 8 bases remaining between them. The CDR3 region is CASSQDDRHEQFF. In nucleotides, the CDR3 is TGTGCCAGCAGCCAAGATGATCGACATGAGCAGTTCTTC.

DNA of the CDR3: TGCGCCAGCAGCCCACAGGGTGGAGGGGTTCAGCCCCAGCATTTT. Protein sequence: CASSPQGGGVQPQHF. The chain is built from TRBV5-1 and TRBJ1-5; TRBD1 might be the D (6 bases). V lost 4 bases, J lost 6 bases, and 17 bases lay in between. The germline gives CDR1 SGHRS, CDR2 YFSETQ. The CDR3 contains 15 residues.

This clonotype was seen a few times. V and J are TRBV6-2 or TRBV6-3 and TRBJ2-7; TRBD1 is a possible D gene (6 bases). The CDR3 loop spans 15 amino acids. Germline V gives CDR1 MNHEY, CDR2 SVGEGT. Trimming cost V 1 base and J 0 bases, with 10 bases left between them. For the CDR3, the DNA is TGTGCCAGCAGTTACTACCGGGACAACTCCTACGAGCAGTACTTC. This translates into CASSYYRDNSYEQYF.